This T cell receptor beta chain was sequenced during a study of T cell responses to AZD1222 COVID-19 vaccine. The protocol was immunoSEQ multiplex PCR, while the TCRdb copy is restricted to in-frame clones and leaves out a portion. The repertoire holds 150,000 to 200,000 clones, with 88% as singletons. Study-level points and caveats: Nearly half of spike-specific TCRs reportedly target variant regions that are unmutated in the B.1.351 and B.1.1.7 variants.

This clone appeared a single time. The antigen is undetermined. Second-dose schedules of about 4 or about 12 weeks were combined. The specimen comprised peripheral blood, sampled 28 days after the second AZD1222 dose. The clonotype was recovered from an adult who received the AZD1222 COVID-19 vaccine.

CDR3 sequence: CASSYRDFVFF. CDR3 DNA: TGTGCCAGCAGTTACCGGGACTTCGTGTTTTTT. The chain links TRBV28 to TRBJ1-4; maybe TRBD1 (5 bases). V dropped 4 bases and J dropped 15 bases, with 12 bases sitting between them. This CDR3 has 11 residues. Per germline, CDR1 MDHEN and CDR2 SYDVKM.